Described below is a single T cell receptor (beta chain) sequence and its context. Antigen: not known. The junction does not match germline at one end; this may be a read error. This sample was taken from a study of tumor and adjacent non-tumor tissue in lung cancer. About the research overall: Patients were aged about 30 to 76, some 10 men and about five women, stage I to III. Each sample yielded around 4 million productive TCRbeta reads on average. General study points: Compared with tumor, normal lung showed significantly lower TCR diversity. Normal lung showed higher cumulative top 100 clone frequency than tumor.

The template was RNA from unsorted bulk tissue. TCRbeta libraries were built with three rounds of nested PCR, modified from ARM-PCR. TCRdb recomputed calls from the multiplex PCR reads with MiXCR, one row per CDR3 protein. This repertoire shows roughly 93,000 distinct CDR3 sequences, about 66% found once; its top ten account for about 16%. From germline, CDR1 is MNHNY and CDR2 SVGAGI (reference sequence). CDR3 length: 11 residues. Sequencing was performed on lung tumor tissue. V gene TRBV6-6 combines with J gene TRBJ1-5; D ambiguous. The source is a man aged 60 to 75 with non-small cell lung cancer. In nucleotides, the CDR3 is TGTGCCAGCAGTAGAGGTCAGCTCCAGCATTTT. Its translation is CASSRGQLQHF.